Listed here are 21 T cell receptor beta chains from one sample, sequenced in a study of blood T cell repertoires in COVID-19. Libraries were prepared by immunoSEQ multiplex PCR; TCRdb keeps only in-frame clonotypes and omits some of them. Found here are 140,000 to 150,000 clones, roughly three quarters of them singletons; the top ten hold less than 7.5%. The specimen was PBMCs or T cells enriched from blood (not recorded which). The receptors originated from a woman between 45 and 65 years old who had recovered from COVID-19.

The chain couples TRBV19 to TRBJ2-7; possible D gene TRBD1, 6 bases. The V and J ends lost 5 bases and 1 base respectively, with 12 bases between them. This CDR3 has 14 residues. CDR1 and CDR2 from the germline V gene are LNHDA and SQIVND (reference sequence). DNA for the CDR3: TGTGCCAGTAGTTGGCTGGACAGTTCCTACGAGCAGTACTTC. It codes for CASSWLDSSYEQYF.

J is TRBJ2-1 and V is TRBV12-3 or TRBV12-4, with 7 bases fitting TRBD1. The V segment lost 5 bases and the J segment 8 bases; nucleotides outside the gene matches: 6. This CDR3 region has 13 residues. The CDR3 region has the DNA TGTGCCAGCAGTATGTCTCAGGGGGATGAGCAGTTCTTC. Translation gives CASSMSQGDEQFF.

The chain couples TRBV10-3 to TRBJ1-2; D is unclear. V shed 10 bases and J shed 8 bases, with 26 bases lying between them. Germline values: CDR1 ENHRY, CDR2 SYGVKD. This CDR3 has 15 residues. The CDR3 bases are TGTGCCACCGTAGCGCCGGGAAGCCCGGAGGAGGGCTACACCTTC. This translates into CATVAPGSPEEGYTF.

This sequence joins TRBV3-1 (or the pseudogene TRBV3-2) and TRBJ2-5; the match to TRBD2 covers 7 bases. The CDR3 runs to 13 residues. The germline CDR1 and CDR2 sequences are LGHDT and YNNKEL (reference sequence). Losses at the gene ends were 1 base for V and 4 bases for J; bases not matched to a gene: 0. CDR3 DNA sequence: TGTGCCAGCAGCCAAGCTAGCGGAGAGACCCAGTACTTC. Translation gives CASSQASGETQYF.

The genes are TRBV19 and TRBJ1-1; D is possibly TRBD1 (5 bases). V gave up 1 base and J gave up 8 bases, with 11 bases separating them. Germline CDR1 LNHDA, CDR2 SQIVND (reference sequence). The CDR3 consists of 13 residues. The CDR3 DNA reads TGTGCCAGTAGTATAGTGATGGGGCGGGAAGCTTTCTTT. Protein: CASSIVMGREAFF.

The chain's CDR3 is CASSHQGSSYEQYF. DNA for the CDR3: TGTGCCAGCAGCCATCAGGGTAGTTCCTACGAGCAGTACTTC. V is TRBV3-1 (or the pseudogene TRBV3-2) and J is TRBJ2-7; TRBD1 might be the D (5 bases). The CDR3 has 14 residues. The V and J ends lost 3 bases and 1 base respectively, with 10 bases between them. Germline V gene sequence: CDR1 LGHDT, CDR2 YNNKEL (reference sequence).

The CDR3 DNA is TGCGCCAGCAGCGCGGGGGGCGGCACAGATACGCAGTATTTT. As protein: CASSAGGGTDTQYF. The chain has TRBV5-1 and TRBJ2-3, with 8 bases lining up with TRBD2. In germline, CDR1 is SGHRS, CDR2 YFSETQ. V lost 4 bases to trimming and J lost 1 base; unmatched junction nucleotides: 2. This CDR3 spans 14 amino acids. Based on the CDR3 plus reference TRBV5-1 and TRBJ2-3, the full variable domain is KAGVTQTPRYLIKTRGQQVTLSCSPISGHRSVSWYQQTPGQGLQFLFEYFSETQRNKGNFPGRFSGRQFSNSRSEMNVSTLELGDSALYLCASSAGGGTDTQYFGPGTRLTVL.

A single count supports this clone. The rearrangement joins TRBV5-4 to TRBJ2-2; 7 bases align to TRBD2. Germline values: CDR1 SGHNT, CDR2 YYREEE (reference sequence). This CDR3 spans 16 amino acids. The ends lost 0 bases at V and 2 bases at J; junction bases unmatched: 4. CDR3 protein: CASSLGLAVNTGELFF. CDR3 DNA: TGTGCCAGCAGCTTGGGCCTAGCGGTTAACACCGGGGAGCTGTTTTTT. The variable domain in full, completed from reference TRBV5-4 and TRBJ2-2, reads ETGVTQSPTHLIKTRGQQVTLRCSSQSGHNTVSWYQQALGQGPQFIFQYYREEENGRGNFPPRFSGLQFPNYSSELNVNALELDDSALYLCASSLGLAVNTGELFFGEGSRLTVL.

This clone appeared once. The CDR3 DNA reads as TGTGCCAGCAGCCTCGAACAGGGAGACCAGCAGTACGTC. Its translation: CASSLEQGDQQYV. The rearrangement uses TRBV5-4 and TRBJ2-7; tentatively, D is TRBD1 (6 bases). There are 13 residues in the CDR3. Trimming took 4 bases from V and 8 from J, leaving 16 bases between them. Germline V gene sequence: CDR1 SGHNT, CDR2 YYREEE (reference sequence).

The chain links TRBV7-6 to TRBJ2-1; 8 nucleotides match TRBD2. Germline CDR1 and CDR2: SGHVS and FNYEAQ. This CDR3 contains 15 residues. V lost 5 bases to trimming and J lost 3 bases; unmatched junction nucleotides: 6. DNA for the CDR3: TGTGCCAGCAGCCTTAGCGGGGCATACTACAATGAGCAGTTCTTC. Translating gives CASSLSGAYYNEQFF.

The chain links TRBV19 to TRBJ1-4; weak D call: TRBD1 (5 bases). The V gene's germline CDR1 is LNHDA and CDR2 SQIVND (reference sequence). The CDR3 length is 13 residues. V was pared by 9 bases and J by 8 bases, with 16 bases between. CDR3 coding DNA: TGTGCCAGCGCGGGGCAGGGAGAAGAAAAACTGTTTTTT. Amino acid sequence: CASAGQGEEKLFF.

The V and J genes are TRBV5-1 and TRBJ2-2; no definite D call. CDR1 and CDR2 from the germline V gene are SGHRS and YFSETQ. The CDR3 has 15 residues. V lost 4 bases and J 2 bases, leaving 12 bases between the germline ends. As DNA, the CDR3 is TGCGCCAGCAGCCCCTCCGTGACTAACACCGGGGAGCTGTTTTTT. This sequence encodes CASSPSVTNTGELFF.

The chain employs TRBV5-1 and TRBJ1-1; D remains unclear. Per the germline V gene, CDR1 is SGHRS and CDR2 is YFSETQ. Trimming pared 3 bases from V and 4 bases from J, leaving 7 bases between. CDR3 length: 12 residues. DNA of the CDR3: TGCGCCAGCAGCTCCGAGGGCACTGAAGCTTTCTTT. Residues: CASSSEGTEAFF.

V gene TRBV6-5 combines with J gene TRBJ2-5; TRBD1 might be the D (6 bases). The CDR3 consists of 14 residues. V was pared by 2 bases and J by 1 base, with 8 bases between. Germline CDR1 MNHEY, CDR2 SVGAGI. For the CDR3, the DNA is TGTGCCAGCAGTTACAACAGGGCCCAAGAGACCCAGTACTTC. Translated, it gives CASSYNRAQETQYF.

Only a few counts were recorded for this clone. The rearrangement uses TRBV7-5 and TRBJ1-6; the table assigns TRBD1, which was not confirmed against the DNA. TRBV7-5 is a pseudogene segment. The CDR3 covers 14 residues. This chain's CDR3 is CVRSLEHRNSPLHF. DNA of the CDR3: TGTGTCAGAAGCTTGGAACACAGAAATTCACCCCTCCACTTT.

V and J are TRBV11-2 and TRBJ2-1; D remains ambiguous. V lost 3 bases to trimming and J lost 0 bases, with 6 bases between them. This CDR3 contains 14 residues. CDR1 and CDR2 (germline): SGHAT, FQNNGV. CDR3 coding DNA: TGTGCCAGCAGCTTCCGTCTCTCCTACAATGAGCAGTTCTTC. Translated, it gives CASSFRLSYNEQFF.

This chain uses TRBV7-8 with TRBJ2-5; 12 bases align to TRBD2. Germline loops: CDR1 SGHVS, CDR2 FQNEAQ. The CDR3 extends over 18 amino acids. The junction had 14 bases not matched to a gene; V was cut back by 4 bases and J by 5 bases. The CDR3 here is CASSWETQLAGGRETQYF. In DNA form, the CDR3 reads TGTGCCAGCAGCTGGGAAACCCAACTAGCGGGGGGTCGGGAGACCCAGTACTTC.

The V call is TRBV6-5, the J call TRBJ1-2; 7 bases are shared with TRBD1. Germline CDR1 and CDR2: MNHEY and SVGAGI. This CDR3 has 14 amino acids. V lost 6 bases, J lost 2 bases, and 6 bases stayed unmatched. CDR3 sequence: CASRAQTGNYGYTF. CDR3 coding DNA: TGTGCCAGCAGAGCCCAGACAGGGAACTATGGCTACACCTTC.

The chain has TRBV20-1 and TRBJ1-5; no clear D. Germline loops: CDR1 DFQATT, CDR2 SNEGSKA (reference sequence). The CDR3 runs 10 residues. Trimming removed 5 bases at V and 11 bases at J, with 10 bases between. DNA for the CDR3: TGCAGTGCTTCGGGGTTGGCCCAGCATTTT. Its translation: CSASGLAQHF.

The chain couples TRBV30 to TRBJ2-7; D is uncertain. The CDR3 totals 12 residues. V lost 0 bases to trimming and J lost 10 bases, with 13 bases between them. The germline V gene encodes CDR1 GTSNPN and CDR2 SVGIG (reference sequence). In DNA form, the CDR3 reads TGTGCCTGGAGTGTTCCGAATTACTCTCAGTACTTC. It encodes CAWSVPNYSQYF.

The chain couples TRBV19 to TRBJ2-5; the match to TRBD1 covers 8 bases. CDR3 length: 15 amino acids. The germline gives CDR1 LNHDA, CDR2 SQIVND (reference sequence). Germline trimming cut 3 bases from V and 5 bases from J; bases unmatched to any gene: 8. CDR3 loop: CASSIQATGVETQYF. The CDR3, as DNA: TGTGCCAGTAGTATCCAAGCGACAGGGGTGGAGACCCAGTACTTC.